Included here is one TCR beta chain sequence, with context. The antigen is undetermined. The V gene's germline CDR1 is SGHTA and CDR2 FQGNSA. The CDR3 consists of 15 residues. V lost 5 bases and J lost 6; bases outside the gene matches: 12. It was cDNA, reverse transcribed from extracted RNA, that served as the sequencing template. The method was immunoSEQ multiplex PCR; TCRdb's version includes in-frame clones alone and lacks a portion of them. Found here are about 190,000 clones, approximately 60% of them singletons; the top ten hold roughly 0.7%. This sample is drawn from a study of CD8+ T cells in alopecia areata. The study, taken as a whole, reports: Scalp clonality and expanded CD8+ clones among the top 100 showed significant decreases with tofacitinib. Under tofacitinib, numerous expanded lesional clonotypes remained detectable in scalp and blood.

Documented treatment: oral pan-JAK inhibitor, 5-10 mg twice daily. Peripheral blood samples and lesional scalp punch biopsies were obtained from alopecia areata patients. V and J are TRBV7-2 and TRBJ1-1; TRBD1 matches at 7 bases. The receptor's source is a human donor with alopecia areata. The source was CD4+ T cells sorted from blood, collected at week 4, from a patient treated with tofacitinib. The CDR3 loop is CASSRPGTVLSEAFF. The CDR3 DNA follows: TGTGCCAGCAGCCGACCCGGGACAGTTCTCTCTGAAGCTTTCTTT.